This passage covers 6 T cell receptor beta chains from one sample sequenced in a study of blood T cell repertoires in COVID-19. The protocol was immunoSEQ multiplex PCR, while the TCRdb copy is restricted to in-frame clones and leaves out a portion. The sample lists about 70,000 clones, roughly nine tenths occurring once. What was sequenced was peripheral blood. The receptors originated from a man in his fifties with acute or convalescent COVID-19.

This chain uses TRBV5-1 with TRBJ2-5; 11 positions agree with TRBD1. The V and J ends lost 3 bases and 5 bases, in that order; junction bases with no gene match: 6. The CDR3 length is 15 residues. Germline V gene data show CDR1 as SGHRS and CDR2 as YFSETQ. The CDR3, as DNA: TGCGCCAGCAGCTCCGGACAGGGGGCTCAGGAGACCCAGTACTTC. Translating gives CASSSGQGAQETQYF.

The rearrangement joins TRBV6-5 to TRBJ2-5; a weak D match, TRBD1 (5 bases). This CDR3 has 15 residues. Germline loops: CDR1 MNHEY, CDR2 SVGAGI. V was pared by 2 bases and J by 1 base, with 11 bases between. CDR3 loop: CASSYGWGIQETQYF. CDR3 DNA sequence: TGTGCCAGCAGTTACGGTTGGGGCATCCAAGAGACCCAGTACTTC.

CDR3 sequence: CSVGSTSSTDTQYF. The DNA for the CDR3 is TGCAGCGTTGGGTCGACTAGCAGCACAGATACGCAGTATTTT. This sequence joins TRBV29-1 and TRBJ2-3, with 7 nucleotides matching TRBD2. Losses at the gene ends were 4 bases for V and 0 bases for J; bases not matched to a gene: 4. Germline V gives CDR1 SQVTM, CDR2 ANQGSEA. The CDR3 has 14 amino acids.

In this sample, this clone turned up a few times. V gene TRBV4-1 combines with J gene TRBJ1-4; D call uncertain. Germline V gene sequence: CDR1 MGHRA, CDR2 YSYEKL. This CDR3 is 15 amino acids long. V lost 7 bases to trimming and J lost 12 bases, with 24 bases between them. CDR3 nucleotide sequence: TGCGCCAGCACGGAGAGGCAGACAACTTCGAGGGAACTGTTTTTT. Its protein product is CASTERQTTSRELFF.

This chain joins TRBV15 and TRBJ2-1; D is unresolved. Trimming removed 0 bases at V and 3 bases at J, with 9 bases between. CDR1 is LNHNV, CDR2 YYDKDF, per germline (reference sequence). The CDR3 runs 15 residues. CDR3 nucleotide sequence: TGTGCCACCAGCAGAGATTCCCGGAGCTACAATGAGCAGTTCTTC. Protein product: CATSRDSRSYNEQFF.

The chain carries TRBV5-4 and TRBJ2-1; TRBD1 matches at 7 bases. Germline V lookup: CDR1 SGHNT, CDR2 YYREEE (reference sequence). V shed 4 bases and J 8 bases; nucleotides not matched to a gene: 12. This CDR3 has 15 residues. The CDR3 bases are TGTGCCAGCAGCGGCCGGGACAGAGTTGTCGATGAGCAGTTCTTC. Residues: CASSGRDRVVDEQFF. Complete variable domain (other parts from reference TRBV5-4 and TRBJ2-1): ETGVTQSPTHLIKTRGQQVTLRCSSQSGHNTVSWYQQALGQGPQFIFQYYREEENGRGNFPPRFSGLQFPNYSSELNVNALELDDSALYLCASSGRDRVVDEQFFGPGTRLTVL.